The rows below give T cell receptor beta chains drawn from one sample of a study of blood T cell repertoires in COVID-19. Some clones are missing from TCRdb's copy, which holds only in-frame ones; the method was immunoSEQ multiplex PCR. The sample carries about 210,000 clones, roughly 87% recorded once. Sequences were obtained from PBMCs or T cells enriched from blood (not recorded which). The receptors shown here come from a man in his late teens or twenties with acute COVID-19. Each CDR3 is given with its conserved first and last residue. The order of the fields is D gene, V gene, J gene, clone size, CDR3 DNA, CDR3 protein. A D gene is named only where the DNA matches it firmly. Clone size appears in some rows only: once, few, many, or a class for an expanded clone.

>NA|TRBV7-2|TRBJ2-7|NA
TGTGCCAGCAGCTTATCTATTAAGAGCTCCTACGAGCAGTACTTC
CASSLSIKSSYEQYF
>NA|TRBV2|TRBJ2-1|NA
TGTGCCAGCACGGCCAGGGGAACATTAAATGAGCAGTTCTTC
CASTARGTLNEQFF
>TRBD1|TRBV10-1|TRBJ1-1|NA
TGCGCCAGCAGCCAGACAGGGGTAACTGAAGCTTTCTTT
CASSQTGVTEAFF
>TRBD1|TRBV25-1|TRBJ2-5|NA
TGTGCCAGCCCATGGGACAGGGGCCAAGAGACCCAGTACTTC
CASPWDRGQETQYF
>NA|TRBV28|TRBJ1-3|NA
TGTGCCAGCAGTTTAGACAGCTACTCTGGAAACACCATATATTTT
CASSLDSYSGNTIYF
>NA|TRBV4-1|TRBJ1-2|NA
TGCGCCAGCAGCCAAAATCAGGGTATGAACTATGGCTACACCTTC
CASSQNQGMNYGYTF
>NA|TRBV4-1|TRBJ2-5|once
TGCGCCAGCAGCCAAGGGAATAGCCGGGACTTTTTACAGGAGACCCAGTACTTC
CASSQGNSRDFLQETQYF
>NA|TRBV5-1|TRBJ2-3|NA
TGCGCCAGCAGCTTGGTGGAAAGCGGTGGTACGCAGTATTTT
CASSLVESGGTQYF
>NA|TRBV11-2|TRBJ1-3|NA
TGTGCCAGCAGCCCAGAGGCCCTACCCGACGACACCATATATTTT
CASSPEALPDDTIYF
>TRBD1|TRBV14|TRBJ2-1|NA
TGTGCCAGCAGCCAGAGGACAGGCTTAGGGGGGCAGTTCTTC
CASSQRTGLGGQFF
>NA|TRBV27|TRBJ1-1|NA
TGTGCCAGCAGTTTTCGGGGGGTATACACTGAAGCTTTCTTT
CASSFRGVYTEAFF
>NA|TRBV30|TRBJ2-7|NA
TGTGCCTGGAGCGTTCAGGGCTACGAGCAGTACTTC
CAWSVQGYEQYF
>NA|TRBV4-3|TRBJ1-1|NA
TGCGCCAGCAGCCAAGGTCCCCCGGTTTCGGGCACTGAAGCTTTCTTT
CASSQGPPVSGTEAFF
>NA|TRBV12-2|TRBJ2-1|NA
TGTGCAAGTCGCTTAGCCAAATCTGAGCAGTTCTTC
CASRLAKSEQFF
>TRBD2|TRBV7-2|TRBJ2-3|NA
TGTGCCAGCAGTTGGACTAGTCCAGATACGCAGTATTTT
CASSWTSPDTQYF
>NA|TRBV19|TRBJ1-5|few
TGTGCCAGTAGTATCCAGGCCTACAGTCCCCAGCATTTT
CASSIQAYSPQHF
>NA|TRBV19|TRBJ2-7|NA
TGTGCCAGTAGTATAGGGAACGGGGCCTACGAGCAGTACTTC
CASSIGNGAYEQYF
>NA|TRBV5-6|TRBJ1-1|NA
TGTGCCAGCAGTCGAAATCAGGGTAGCACTGAAGCTTTCTTT
CASSRNQGSTEAFF
>TRBD2|TRBV3-1/TRBV3-2|TRBJ2-2|NA
TGTGCCAGCAGCCAAGACCCGGGACTAGCGGGACCGTATCGCAGGGAGCTGTTTTTT
CASSQDPGLAGPYRRELFF
>NA|TRBV5-4|TRBJ2-1|once
TGTGCCAGCAGCTTGGTCCGGGACTACAATGAGCAGTTCTTC
CASSLVRDYNEQFF
>NA|TRBV27|TRBJ2-1|NA
TGTGCCAGCGGCAGCGCTTACAATGAGCAGTTCTTC
CASGSAYNEQFF
>NA|TRBV2|TRBJ1-5|NA
TGTGCCAGCGGGTCCGGGTTGGTGGGCAATCAGCCCCAGCATTTT
CASGSGLVGNQPQHF
>NA|TRBV18|TRBJ2-5|NA
TGTGCCAGCTCACCACCAGGACTTCAAGAGACCCAGTACTTC
CASSPPGLQETQYF
>TRBD2|TRBV7-2|TRBJ2-7|NA
TGTGCCAGCAGCCAAGGACTAGCGGGCCCCCTCTCCTACGAGCAGTACTTC
CASSQGLAGPLSYEQYF
>NA|TRBV5-1|TRBJ1-1|NA
TGCGCCAGCAGCTTGGCGGGGGGCATGAACACTGAAGCTTTCTTT
CASSLAGGMNTEAFF
>NA|TRBV3-1/TRBV3-2|TRBJ2-7|NA
TGTGCCAGCAGCCAAGTAGAGGAGCAGTACTTC
CASSQVEEQYF
>TRBD2|TRBV6-4|TRBJ2-7|NA
TGTGCCAGCTGGACTAGCGGCCTTTTTAGCCCCTACGAGCAGTACTTC
CASWTSGLFSPYEQYF
>NA|TRBV11-3|TRBJ2-3|NA
TGTGCCAGCAGCTTACAGTCCACAGATACGCAGTATTTT
CASSLQSTDTQYF
>NA|TRBV7-8|TRBJ1-5|NA
TGTGCCAGCAGCTTAGTAAGCGAGTGGGGGGGCCCCGAGCCCCAGCATTTT
CASSLVSEWGGPEPQHF
>TRBD2|TRBV28|TRBJ2-1|NA
TGTGCCAGCAGTTTAGAGATGGCCACTAGCGGGAACTCCTACAATGAGCAGTTCTTC
CASSLEMATSGNSYNEQFF
>TRBD2|TRBV9|TRBJ2-5|NA
TGTGCCAGCAGCGTAGCGGGGCACCCGGGGAGGGTGGAGACCCAGTACTTC
CASSVAGHPGRVETQYF
>NA|TRBV24-1|TRBJ2-1|NA
TGTGCCACCGGTCAGGGGTACAATGAGCAGTTCTTC
CATGQGYNEQFF